This TCR beta chain was found in a study of beta chain features in type 1 diabetes. Study-wide context: Across the samples, some 98,000,000 sorted cells were examined in total. Study-wide results and limits: All four CD4+ subsets of Type 1 diabetes patients contained TCRB CDR3s that were moderately but significantly shorter.

This CDR3 has 14 residues. CDR1 SGHNT and CDR2 YENEEA come from the germline V gene. V gave up 1 base and J gave up 4 bases; unmatched junction bases: 3. As every portion of the isolated RNA was reverse transcribed, the sequencing read expressed TCRB transcripts. Produced via immunoSEQ multiplex PCR; TCRdb's table is partial and in-frame only. The data show tens of thousands of clones, with approximately 47% seen just once and roughly 0.65% held by the top ten. This clone occurred a few times. Antigen: not known. Sorting with CD45RO/CCR7/CD25/CD127/CD95/CD27 yielded naive, central memory, regulatory and stem-like memory CD4+ cells.

The source of this sequence is a man aged 30 to 45 with type 1 diabetes. The sequenced material came from central memory CD4+ T cells from blood. The V and J genes are TRBV11-3 and TRBJ2-5; 7 bases match TRBD2. The CDR3 bases are TGTGCCAGCAGCTTAGGGGGAGGGCGAGAGACCCAGTACTTC. Translated, it gives CASSLGGGRETQYF. The full variable domain, completed using reference TRBV11-3 and TRBJ2-5, is EAGVVQSPRYKIIEKKQPVAFWCNPISGHNTLYWYLQNLGQGPELLIRYENEEAVDDSQLPKDRFSAERLKGVDSTLKIQPAELGDSAVYLCASSLGGGRETQYFGPGTRLLVL.